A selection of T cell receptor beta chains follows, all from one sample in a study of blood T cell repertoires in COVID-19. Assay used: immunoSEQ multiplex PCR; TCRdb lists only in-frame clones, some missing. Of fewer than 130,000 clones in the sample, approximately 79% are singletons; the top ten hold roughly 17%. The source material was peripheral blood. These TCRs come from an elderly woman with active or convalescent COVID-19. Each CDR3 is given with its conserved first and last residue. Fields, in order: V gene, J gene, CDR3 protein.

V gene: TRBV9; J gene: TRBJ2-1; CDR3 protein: CASSPRTSGTAGQFF
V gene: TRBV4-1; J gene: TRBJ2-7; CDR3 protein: CASSLTPGQTYEQYF
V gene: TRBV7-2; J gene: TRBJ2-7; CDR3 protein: CASSFTSGTYEQYF
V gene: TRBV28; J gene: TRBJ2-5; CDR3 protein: CASIAGQTSVKKETQYF
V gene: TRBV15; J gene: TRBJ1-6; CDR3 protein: CATSRGQRQGPPLHF
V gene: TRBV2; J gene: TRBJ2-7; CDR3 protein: CASRKGTGDYEQYF
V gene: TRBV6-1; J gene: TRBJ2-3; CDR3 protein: CASSDASKKGRDTQYF
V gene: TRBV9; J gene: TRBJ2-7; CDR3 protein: CASSVGGPVSYEQYF
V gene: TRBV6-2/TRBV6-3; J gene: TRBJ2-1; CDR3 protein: CASSYGGSGNEQFF
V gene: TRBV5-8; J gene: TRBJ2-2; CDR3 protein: CASSLPGGDTGELFF
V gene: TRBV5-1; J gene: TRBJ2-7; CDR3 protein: CASSYIAGLGNEQYF
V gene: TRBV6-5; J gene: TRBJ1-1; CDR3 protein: CASIGQGVGGTEAFF
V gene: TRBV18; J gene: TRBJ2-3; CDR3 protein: CASSPVPAGDTDTQYF
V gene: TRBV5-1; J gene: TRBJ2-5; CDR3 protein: CASSRGQAQETQYF
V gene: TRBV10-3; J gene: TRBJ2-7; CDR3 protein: CAISVSPVRGEQYF
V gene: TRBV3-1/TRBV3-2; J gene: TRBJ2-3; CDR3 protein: CASSQRTTGNCTDTQYF
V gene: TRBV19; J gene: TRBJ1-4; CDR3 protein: CASSIGHRVTNEKLFF
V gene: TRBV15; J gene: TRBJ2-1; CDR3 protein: CATSRAGRQRYNEQFF
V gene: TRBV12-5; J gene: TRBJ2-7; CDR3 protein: CASGQPPPEVIGDEQYF
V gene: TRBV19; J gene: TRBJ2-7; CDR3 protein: CASTLKLAGFYEQYF
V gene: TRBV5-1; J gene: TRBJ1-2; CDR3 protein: CASSQTSLEGRGYTF
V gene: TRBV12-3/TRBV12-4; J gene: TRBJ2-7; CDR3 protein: CASSGLDTYEQYF
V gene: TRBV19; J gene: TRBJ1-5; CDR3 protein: CASSLRRDSNQPQHF
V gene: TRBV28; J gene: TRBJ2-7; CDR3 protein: CASRVTGAPHEQYF
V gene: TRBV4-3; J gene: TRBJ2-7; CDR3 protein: CASSQDATGDSYEQYF
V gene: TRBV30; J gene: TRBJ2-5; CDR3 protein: CAWSSGRETQYF
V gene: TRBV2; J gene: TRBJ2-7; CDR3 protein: CASSEALGGSRGDEQYF
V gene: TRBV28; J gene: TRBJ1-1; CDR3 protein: CASSLQSTEAFF
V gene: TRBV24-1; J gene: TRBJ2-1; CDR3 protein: CATSDRVQGAQNNEQFF
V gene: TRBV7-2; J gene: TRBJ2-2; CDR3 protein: CASSLARVTGELFF
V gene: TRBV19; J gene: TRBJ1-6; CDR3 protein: CASTPRGQGESPLHF
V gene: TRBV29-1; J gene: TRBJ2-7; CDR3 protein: CSVRDRGGEQYF
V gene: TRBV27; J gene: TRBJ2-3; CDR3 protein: CATGDRAGTDTQYF
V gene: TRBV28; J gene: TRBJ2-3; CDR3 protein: CASSSHVTGRPQYF
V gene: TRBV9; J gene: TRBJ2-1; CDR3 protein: CASSVGAGASYNEQFF
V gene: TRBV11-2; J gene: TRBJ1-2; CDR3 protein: CASSLDFGGYGYTF
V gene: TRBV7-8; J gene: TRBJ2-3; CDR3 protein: CASSLWGPSGNTDTQYF
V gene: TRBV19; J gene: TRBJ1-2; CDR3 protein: CASSIRLGGYGYTF
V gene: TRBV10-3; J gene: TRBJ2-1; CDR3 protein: CAITGTSGRARSYNEQFF
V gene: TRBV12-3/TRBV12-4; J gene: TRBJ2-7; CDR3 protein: CASSSRYTYEQYF
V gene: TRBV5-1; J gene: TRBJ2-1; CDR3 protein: CASSLEGAGVEQFF
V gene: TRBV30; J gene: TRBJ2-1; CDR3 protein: CAWSGRGTTSFYEQFF
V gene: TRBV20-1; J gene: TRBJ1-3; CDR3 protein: CSASLAGRNTIYF